Described below is a single T cell receptor (beta chain) sequence and its context. The target antigen is unknown. Each CDR3 protein gets one entry in TCRdb, which reprocessed the 5' RACE reads and gives no DNA. The table lists fewer than 550,000 distinct CDR3 sequences. Germline CDR1 is SGDLS and CDR2 is YYNGEE. This CDR3 spans 14 amino acids. The data are from a study of T cells expressing NK-cell markers. The overall study: Seven sequenced donors out of eight were HCMV-seropositive, one seronegative. Points from the study as a whole: In a few donors, these clonotypes also led the CD3+CD56-NKG2C+ fraction. The study left the HCMV specificity of expanded NKG2C+ T cell clones unresolved.

The source is a woman aged 45-65 years in good health. The sample comprised blood T cells: a sorted CD56 or NKG2C T cell subset, CD4+ or CD8+ T cells, or bulk PBMC T cells (not recorded which). The rearrangement links TRBV9 to TRBJ1-5. Here the CDR3 reads CASKSGEGNQPQHF.